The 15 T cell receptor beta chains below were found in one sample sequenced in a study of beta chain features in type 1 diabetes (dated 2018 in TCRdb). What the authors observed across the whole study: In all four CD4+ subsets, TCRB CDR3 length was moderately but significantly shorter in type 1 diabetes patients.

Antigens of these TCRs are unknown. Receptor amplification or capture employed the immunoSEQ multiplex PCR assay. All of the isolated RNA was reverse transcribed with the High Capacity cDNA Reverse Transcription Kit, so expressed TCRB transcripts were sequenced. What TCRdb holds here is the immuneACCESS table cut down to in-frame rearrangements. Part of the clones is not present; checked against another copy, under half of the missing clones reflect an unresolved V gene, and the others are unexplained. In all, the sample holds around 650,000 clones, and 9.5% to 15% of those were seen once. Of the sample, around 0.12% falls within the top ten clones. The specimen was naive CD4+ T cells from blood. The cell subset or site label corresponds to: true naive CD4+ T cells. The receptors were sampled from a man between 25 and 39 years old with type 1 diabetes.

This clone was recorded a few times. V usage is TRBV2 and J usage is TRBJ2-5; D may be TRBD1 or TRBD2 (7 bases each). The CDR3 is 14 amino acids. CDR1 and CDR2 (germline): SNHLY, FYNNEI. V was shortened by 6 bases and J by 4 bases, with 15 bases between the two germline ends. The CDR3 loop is CASRYRGGRETQYF. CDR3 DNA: TGTGCCAGCAGGTACAGGGGCGGGAGAGAGACCCAGTACTTC.

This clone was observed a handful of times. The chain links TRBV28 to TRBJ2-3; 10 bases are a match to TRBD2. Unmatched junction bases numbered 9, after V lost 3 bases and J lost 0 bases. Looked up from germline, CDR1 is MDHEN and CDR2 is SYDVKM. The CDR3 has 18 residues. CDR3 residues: CASSFGAGGPLSTDTQYF. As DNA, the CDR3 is TGTGCCAGCAGTTTTGGAGCGGGGGGGCCCCTAAGCACAGATACGCAGTATTTT.

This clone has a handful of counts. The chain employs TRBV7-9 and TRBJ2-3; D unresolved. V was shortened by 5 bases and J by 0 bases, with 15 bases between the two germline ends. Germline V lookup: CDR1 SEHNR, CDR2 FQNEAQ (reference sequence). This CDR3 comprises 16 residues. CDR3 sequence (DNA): TGTGCCAGCAGCCCCCTGTCCGGCCGGAGCACAGATACGCAGTATTTT. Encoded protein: CASSPLSGRSTDTQYF.

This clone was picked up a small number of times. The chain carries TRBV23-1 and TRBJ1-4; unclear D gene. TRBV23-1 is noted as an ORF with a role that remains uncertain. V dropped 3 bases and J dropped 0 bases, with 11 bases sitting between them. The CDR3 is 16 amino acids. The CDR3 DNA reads TGCGCCAGCAGTCATTCGGTTGCTGCAACTAATGAAAAACTGTTTTTT. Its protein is CASSHSVAATNEKLFF.

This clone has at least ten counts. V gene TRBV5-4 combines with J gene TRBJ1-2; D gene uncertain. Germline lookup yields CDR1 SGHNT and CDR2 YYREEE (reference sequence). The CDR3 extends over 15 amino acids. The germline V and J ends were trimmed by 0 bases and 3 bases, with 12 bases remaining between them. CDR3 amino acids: CASSLANQVDYGYTF. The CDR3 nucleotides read TGTGCCAGCAGCTTGGCCAACCAGGTAGACTATGGCTACACCTTC.

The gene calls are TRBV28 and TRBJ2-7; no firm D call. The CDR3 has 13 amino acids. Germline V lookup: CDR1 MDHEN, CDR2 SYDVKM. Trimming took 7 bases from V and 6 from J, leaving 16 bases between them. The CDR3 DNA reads TGTGCCAGCACCCACTACGGCCCCCTCGAGCAGTACTTC. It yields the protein CASTHYGPLEQYF.

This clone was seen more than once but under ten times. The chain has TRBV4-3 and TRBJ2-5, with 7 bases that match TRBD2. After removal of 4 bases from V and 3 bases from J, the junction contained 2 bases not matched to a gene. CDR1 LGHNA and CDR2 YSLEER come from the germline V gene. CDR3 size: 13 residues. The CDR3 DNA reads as TGCGCCAGCAGCCGAAGCGGGGAAGAGACCCAGTACTTC. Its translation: CASSRSGEETQYF.

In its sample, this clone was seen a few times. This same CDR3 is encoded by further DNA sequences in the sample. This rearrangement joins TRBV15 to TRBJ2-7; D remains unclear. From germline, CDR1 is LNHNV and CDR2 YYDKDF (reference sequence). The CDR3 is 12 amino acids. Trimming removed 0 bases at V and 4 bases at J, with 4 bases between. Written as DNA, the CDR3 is TGTGCCACCAGCAGAGATGGATACGAGCAGTACTTC. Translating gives CATSRDGYEQYF.

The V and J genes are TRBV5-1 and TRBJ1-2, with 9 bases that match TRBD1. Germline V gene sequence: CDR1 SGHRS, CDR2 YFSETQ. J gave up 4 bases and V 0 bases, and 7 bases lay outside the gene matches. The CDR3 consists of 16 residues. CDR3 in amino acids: CASSLGPGQGSYGYTF. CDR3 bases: TGCGCCAGCAGCTTGGGGCCGGGACAGGGATCCTATGGCTACACCTTC.

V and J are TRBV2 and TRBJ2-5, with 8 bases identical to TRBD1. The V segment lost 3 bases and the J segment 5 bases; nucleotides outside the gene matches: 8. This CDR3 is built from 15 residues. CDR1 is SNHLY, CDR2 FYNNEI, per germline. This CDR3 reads CASSEGDRGSETQYF. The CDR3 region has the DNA TGTGCCAGCAGTGAGGGTGACAGGGGAAGCGAGACCCAGTACTTC.

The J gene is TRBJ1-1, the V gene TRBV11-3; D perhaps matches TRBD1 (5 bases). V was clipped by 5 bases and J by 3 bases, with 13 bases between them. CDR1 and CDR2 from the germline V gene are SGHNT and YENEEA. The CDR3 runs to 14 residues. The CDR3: CASSPMGLDTEAFF. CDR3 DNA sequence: TGTGCCAGCAGCCCCATGGGGCTAGACACTGAAGCTTTCTTT.

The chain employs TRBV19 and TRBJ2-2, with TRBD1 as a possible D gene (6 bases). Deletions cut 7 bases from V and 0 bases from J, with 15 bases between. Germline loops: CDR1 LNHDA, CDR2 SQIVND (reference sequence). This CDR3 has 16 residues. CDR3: CASTPGWTANTGELFF. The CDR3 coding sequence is TGTGCCAGTACCCCAGGGTGGACAGCGAACACCGGGGAGCTGTTTTTT.

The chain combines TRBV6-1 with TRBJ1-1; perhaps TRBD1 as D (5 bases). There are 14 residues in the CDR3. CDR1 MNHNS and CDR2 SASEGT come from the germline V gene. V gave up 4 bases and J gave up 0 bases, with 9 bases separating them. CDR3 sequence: CASSGRGLNTEAFF. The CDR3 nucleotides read TGTGCCAGCAGTGGACGGGGGTTGAACACTGAAGCTTTCTTT.

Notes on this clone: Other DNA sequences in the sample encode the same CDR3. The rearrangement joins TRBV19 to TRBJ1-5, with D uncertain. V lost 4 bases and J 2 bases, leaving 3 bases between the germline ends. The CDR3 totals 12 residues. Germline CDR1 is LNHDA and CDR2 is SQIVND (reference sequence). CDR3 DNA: TGTGCCAGTAGTAAGGGCAATCAGCCCCAGCATTTT. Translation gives CASSKGNQPQHF.

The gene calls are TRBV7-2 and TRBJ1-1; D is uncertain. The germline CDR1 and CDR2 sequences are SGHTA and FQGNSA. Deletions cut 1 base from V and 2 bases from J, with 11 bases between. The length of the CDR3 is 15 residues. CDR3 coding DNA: TGTGCCAGCAGCTTAGAGAGTACACCCAACACTGAAGCTTTCTTT. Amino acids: CASSLESTPNTEAFF. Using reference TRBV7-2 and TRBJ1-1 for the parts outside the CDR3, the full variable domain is GAGVSQSPSNKVTEKGKDVELRCDPISGHTALYWYRQSLGQGLEFLIYFQGNSAPDKSGLPSDRFSAERTGGSVSTLTIQRTQQEDSAVYLCASSLESTPNTEAFFGQGTRLTVV.